These 14 T cell receptor beta chains were sequenced from one sample in a study of T cell changes during pregnancy in multiple sclerosis. Some clones are missing from TCRdb's copy, which holds only in-frame ones; the method was immunoSEQ multiplex PCR. In the table there are some 28,000 clones, around nine tenths of which are singletons. The sample consisted of CD4+ T cells from peripheral blood mononuclear cells, taken in the first trimester of pregnancy. The receptors here all came from a female donor in good health, enrolled as a control in a pregnancy study.

The genes are TRBV7-8 and TRBJ1-1; the match to TRBD1 covers 9 bases. This CDR3 spans 14 amino acids. Losses at the gene ends were 5 bases for V and 1 base for J; bases not matched to a gene: 2. The germline V gene encodes CDR1 SGHVS and CDR2 FQNEAQ. In DNA, the CDR3 is TGTGCCAGCAGCAAGGGACAGGGGAACACTGAAGCTTTCTTT. The encoded protein is CASSKGQGNTEAFF. Drawing the rest from reference TRBV7-8 and TRBJ1-1, the complete variable domain is GAGVSQSPRYKVAKRGQDVALRCDPISGHVSLFWYQQALGQGPEFLTYFQNEAQLDKSGLPSDRFFAERPEGSVSTLKIQRTQQEDSAVYLCASSKGQGNTEAFFGQGTRLTVV.

The J gene is TRBJ1-6, the V gene TRBV23-1; D unclear. TRBV23-1 falls under the ORF class, with uncertain function. This CDR3 is 14 amino acids long. Trimming took 8 bases from V and 11 from J, leaving 19 bases between them. CDR3 sequence reads: CASARGLGVPPLHF. CDR3 sequence (DNA): TGCGCCAGCGCCCGCGGGCTCGGGGTTCCACCCCTCCACTTT.

This clone is a singleton in its sample. The V and J genes are TRBV6-5 and TRBJ1-5; TRBD1 matches 7 bases. The CDR3 extends over 15 amino acids. Germline V lookup: CDR1 MNHEY, CDR2 SVGAGI. With 6 bases clipped from V and 9 bases from J, the junction kept 14 bases outside the gene matches. The CDR3 loop reads CASSPTGDDSGPQHF. DNA of the CDR3: TGTGCCAGCAGCCCTACAGGGGACGACTCGGGGCCCCAGCATTTT.

The chain combines TRBV7-2 with TRBJ2-7, with 15 bases matching TRBD2. Germline lookup yields CDR1 SGHTA and CDR2 FQGNSA. The CDR3 spans 17 residues. With V trimmed by 5 bases and J by 1 base, 6 bases remained unmatched. The CDR3 nucleotides read TGTGCCAGCAGCCGCGGACTAGCGGGAGGGTCGTCCTACGAGCAGTACTTC. Protein: CASSRGLAGGSSYEQYF.

V and J are TRBV5-5 and TRBJ1-3, with 7 positions matching TRBD1. The CDR3 runs 14 residues. Germline assignment: CDR1 SGHKS and CDR2 YYEKEE (reference sequence). The trim removed 2 bases at V and 4 bases at J, leaving 3 bases unmatched. CDR3 DNA: TGTGCCAGCAGCTTAGGCAGGGGGGGAAACACCATATATTTT. Its translation: CASSLGRGGNTIYF.

The chain couples TRBV27 to TRBJ1-1; TRBD1 matches at 7 bases. CDR3 length: 13 residues. Germline V lookup: CDR1 MNHEY, CDR2 SMNVEV (reference sequence). With V trimmed by 3 bases and J by 7 bases, 5 bases remained unmatched. CDR3 sequence (DNA): TGTGCCAGCAGTTTCGGGACAGCCCTTGAAGCTTTCTTT. Protein sequence: CASSFGTALEAFF.

The V gene is TRBV13, the J gene TRBJ1-1; TRBD1 matches at 9 bases. CDR1 and CDR2 (germline): PRHDT, FYEKMQ (reference sequence). V trimming: 6 bases; J trimming: 1 base; junction bases outside the gene matches: 21. There are 20 residues in the CDR3. CDR3 DNA: TGTGCCAGCAGTACGATAACCTACAGATTACAGGGGGCGTCGAACACTGAAGCTTTCTTT. Translated, it gives CASSTITYRLQGASNTEAFF.

The chain employs TRBV5-4 and TRBJ2-5, with D possibly TRBD2 on 5 matching bases. The CDR3 is 13 amino acids. The germline V gene encodes CDR1 SGHNT and CDR2 YYREEE (reference sequence). The V and J ends lost 4 bases and 5 bases respectively, with 12 bases between them. CDR3 in DNA: TGTGCCAGCAGCGCGGACCGAGGGGAGACCCAGTACTTC. It translates to CASSADRGETQYF.

The V call is TRBV28, the J call TRBJ2-7, with D maybe TRBD1 (5 bases). Trimming left V 6 bases short and J 0 bases short, with 9 bases between. This CDR3 is built from 13 residues. The germline V gene has CDR1 MDHEN and CDR2 SYDVKM. DNA for the CDR3: TGTGCCAGCAGATCGGACATCTCCTACGAGCAGTACTTC. This translates into CASRSDISYEQYF.

This sequence joins TRBV14 and TRBJ1-3, with D uncertain. V was shortened by 1 base and J by 2 bases, with 9 bases between the two germline ends. Germline loops: CDR1 SGHDN, CDR2 FVKESK. The CDR3 has 15 residues. The CDR3 DNA follows: TGTGCCAGCAGCCAAGGGCGGTTTCCTGGAAACACCATATATTTT. Its translation: CASSQGRFPGNTIYF.

This clone showed up just a few times. The rearrangement uses TRBV14 and TRBJ1-1; D not certain. CDR3 size: 14 residues. Trimming took off 4 bases at V and 1 base at J, with 10 bases between the two ends. CDR1 and CDR2 (germline): SGHDN, FVKESK. The CDR3 spells CASSRSSGNTEAFF. The CDR3 DNA reads as TGTGCCAGCAGCCGATCTTCGGGGAACACTGAAGCTTTCTTT.

The chain combines TRBV27 with TRBJ1-1; 7 bases are a match to TRBD1. Looked up from germline, CDR1 is MNHEY and CDR2 is SMNVEV (reference sequence). Trimming cost V 5 bases and J 6 bases; bases outside gene matches: 9. CDR3 size: 14 residues. The CDR3 region is CASSLRQGQAEAFF. CDR3 sequence (DNA): TGTGCCAGCAGTCTAAGACAGGGTCAGGCTGAAGCTTTCTTT.

V usage is TRBV7-6 and J usage is TRBJ1-5; a possible D gene is TRBD1 (6 bases). Trimming left V 1 base short and J 4 bases short, with 11 bases between. The length of the CDR3 is 15 residues. The germline V gene has CDR1 SGHVS and CDR2 FNYEAQ. The CDR3: CASSLGPGQNQPQHF. The CDR3 DNA sequence: TGTGCCAGCAGCTTAGGCCCCGGACAGAATCAGCCCCAGCATTTT.

The chain couples TRBV6-1 to TRBJ2-2; D gene uncertain. CDR3 length: 16 residues. Germline assignment: CDR1 MNHNS and CDR2 SASEGT. The germline V and J ends were trimmed by 4 bases and 2 bases, with 14 bases remaining between them. This chain's CDR3 is CASSAPVASNTGELFF. For the CDR3, the DNA is TGTGCCAGCAGTGCCCCCGTAGCTTCCAACACCGGGGAGCTGTTTTTT.